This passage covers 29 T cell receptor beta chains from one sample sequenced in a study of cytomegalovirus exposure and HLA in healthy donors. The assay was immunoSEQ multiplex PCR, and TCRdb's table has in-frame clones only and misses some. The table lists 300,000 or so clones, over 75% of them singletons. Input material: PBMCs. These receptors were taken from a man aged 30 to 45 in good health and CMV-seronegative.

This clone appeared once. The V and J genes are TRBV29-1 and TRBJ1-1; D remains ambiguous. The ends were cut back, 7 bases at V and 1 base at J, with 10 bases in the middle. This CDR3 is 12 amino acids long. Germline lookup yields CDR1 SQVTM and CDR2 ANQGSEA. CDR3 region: CSAPSGNTEAFF. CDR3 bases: TGCAGCGCCCCCTCAGGGAACACTGAAGCTTTCTTT.

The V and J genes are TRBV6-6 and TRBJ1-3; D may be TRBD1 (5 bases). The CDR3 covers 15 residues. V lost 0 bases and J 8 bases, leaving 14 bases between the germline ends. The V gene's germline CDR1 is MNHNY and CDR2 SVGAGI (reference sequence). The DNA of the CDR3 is TGTGCCAGCAGTTACTCCGGAACAGGATTTGACACCATATATTTT. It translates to CASSYSGTGFDTIYF.

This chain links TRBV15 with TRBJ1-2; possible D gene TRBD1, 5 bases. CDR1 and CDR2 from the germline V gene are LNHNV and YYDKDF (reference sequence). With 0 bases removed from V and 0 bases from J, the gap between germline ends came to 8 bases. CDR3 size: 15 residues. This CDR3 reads CATSRDSRANYGYTF. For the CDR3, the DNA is TGTGCCACCAGCAGAGATTCCAGGGCTAACTATGGCTACACCTTC.

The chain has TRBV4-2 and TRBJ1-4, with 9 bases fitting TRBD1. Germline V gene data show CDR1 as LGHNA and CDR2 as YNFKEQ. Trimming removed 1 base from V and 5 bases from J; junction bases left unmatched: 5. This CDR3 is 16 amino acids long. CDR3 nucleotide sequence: TGTGCCAGCAGCCAAGTACGACAGGGGGTGAATGAAAAACTGTTTTTT. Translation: CASSQVRQGVNEKLFF.

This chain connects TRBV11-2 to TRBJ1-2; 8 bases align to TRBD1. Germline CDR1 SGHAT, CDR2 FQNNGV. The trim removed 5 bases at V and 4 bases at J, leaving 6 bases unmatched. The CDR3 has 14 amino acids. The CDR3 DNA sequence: TGTGCCAGCAGCCCGACACAGGGGGTCTATGGCTACACCTTC. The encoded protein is CASSPTQGVYGYTF.

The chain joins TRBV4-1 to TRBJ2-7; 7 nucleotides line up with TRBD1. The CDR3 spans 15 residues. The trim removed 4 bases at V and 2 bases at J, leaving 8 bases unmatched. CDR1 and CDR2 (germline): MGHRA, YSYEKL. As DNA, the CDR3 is TGCGCCAGCAGCCGGGGTGGGACAGTGGCCTACGAGCAGTACTTC. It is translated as CASSRGGTVAYEQYF.

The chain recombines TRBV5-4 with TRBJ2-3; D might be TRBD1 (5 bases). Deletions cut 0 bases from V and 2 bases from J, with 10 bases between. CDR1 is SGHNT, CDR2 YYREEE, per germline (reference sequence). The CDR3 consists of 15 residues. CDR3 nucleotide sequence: TGTGCCAGCAGCTTGGCTACAGGCCTCACAGATACGCAGTATTTT. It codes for CASSLATGLTDTQYF.

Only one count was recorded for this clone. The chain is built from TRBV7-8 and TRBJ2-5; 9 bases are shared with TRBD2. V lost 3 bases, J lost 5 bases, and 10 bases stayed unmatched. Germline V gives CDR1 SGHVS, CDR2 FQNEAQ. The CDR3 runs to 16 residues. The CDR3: CASSFAGGGASETQYF. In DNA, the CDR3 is TGTGCCAGCAGCTTCGCTGGCGGGGGGGCGTCGGAGACCCAGTACTTC.

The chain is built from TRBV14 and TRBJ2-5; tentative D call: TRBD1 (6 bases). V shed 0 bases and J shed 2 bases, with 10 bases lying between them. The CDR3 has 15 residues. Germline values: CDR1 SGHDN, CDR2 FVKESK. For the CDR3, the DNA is TGTGCCAGCAGCCAAGATCCAGGGGCTCAAGAGACCCAGTACTTC. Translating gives CASSQDPGAQETQYF. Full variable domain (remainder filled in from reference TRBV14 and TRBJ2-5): EAGVTQFPSHSVIEKGQTVTLRCDPISGHDNLYWYRRVMGKEIKFLLHFVKESKQDESGMPNNRFLAERTGGTYSTLKVQPAELEDSGVYFCASSQDPGAQETQYFGPGTRLLVL.

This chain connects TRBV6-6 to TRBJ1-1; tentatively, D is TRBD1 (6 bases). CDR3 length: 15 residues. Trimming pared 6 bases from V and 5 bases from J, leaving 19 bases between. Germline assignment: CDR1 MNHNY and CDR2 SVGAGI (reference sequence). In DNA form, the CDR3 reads TGTGCCAGCAGACCTCGACTACAGGGTTTTACTGAAGCTTTCTTT. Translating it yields CASRPRLQGFTEAFF.

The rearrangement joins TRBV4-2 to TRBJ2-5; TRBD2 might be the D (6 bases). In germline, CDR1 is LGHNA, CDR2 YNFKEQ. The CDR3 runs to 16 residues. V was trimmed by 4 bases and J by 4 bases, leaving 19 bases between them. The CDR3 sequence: CASSPSPNGGGETQYF. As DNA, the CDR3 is TGTGCCAGCAGCCCGTCACCGAACGGGGGAGGAGAGACCCAGTACTTC.

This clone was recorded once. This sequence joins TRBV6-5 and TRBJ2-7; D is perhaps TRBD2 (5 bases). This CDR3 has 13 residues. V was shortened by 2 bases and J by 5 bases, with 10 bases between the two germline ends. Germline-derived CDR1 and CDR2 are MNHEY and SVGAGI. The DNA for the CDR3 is TGTGCCAGCAGTTACAACGTGGGAGACGAGCAGTACTTC. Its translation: CASSYNVGDEQYF.

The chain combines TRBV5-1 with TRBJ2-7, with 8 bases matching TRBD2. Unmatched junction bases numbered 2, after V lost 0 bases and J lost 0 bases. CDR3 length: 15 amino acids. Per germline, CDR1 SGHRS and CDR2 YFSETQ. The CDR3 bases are TGCGCCAGCAGCTTGGGTGGGACTAGCTCCTACGAGCAGTACTTC. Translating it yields CASSLGGTSSYEQYF.

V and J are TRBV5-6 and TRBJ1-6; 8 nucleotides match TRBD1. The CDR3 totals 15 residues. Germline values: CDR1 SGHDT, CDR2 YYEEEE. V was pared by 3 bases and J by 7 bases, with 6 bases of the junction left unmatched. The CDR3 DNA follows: TGTGCCAGCAGCTCAAGACAGGGGTGGAATTCACCCCTCCACTTT. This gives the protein CASSSRQGWNSPLHF.

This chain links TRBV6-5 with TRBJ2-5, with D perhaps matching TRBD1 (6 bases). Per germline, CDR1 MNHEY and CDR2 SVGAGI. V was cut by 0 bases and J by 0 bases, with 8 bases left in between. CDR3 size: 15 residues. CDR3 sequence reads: CASSYSTGYQETQYF. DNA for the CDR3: TGTGCCAGCAGTTACTCGACAGGTTACCAAGAGACCCAGTACTTC.

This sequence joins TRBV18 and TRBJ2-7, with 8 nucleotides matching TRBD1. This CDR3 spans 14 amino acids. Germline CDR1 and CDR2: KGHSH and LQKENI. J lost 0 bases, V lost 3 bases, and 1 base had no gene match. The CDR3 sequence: CASSPQGASYEQYF. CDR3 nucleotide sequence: TGTGCCAGCTCACCGCAGGGGGCCTCCTACGAGCAGTACTTC.

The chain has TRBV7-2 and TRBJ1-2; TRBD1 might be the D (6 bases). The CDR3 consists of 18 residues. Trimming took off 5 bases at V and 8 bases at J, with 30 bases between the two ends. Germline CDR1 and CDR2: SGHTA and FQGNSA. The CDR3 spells CASSPNGAGAAGGGGYTF. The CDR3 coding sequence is TGTGCCAGCAGCCCTAACGGGGCAGGGGCCGCCGGCGGCGGCGGCTACACCTTC.

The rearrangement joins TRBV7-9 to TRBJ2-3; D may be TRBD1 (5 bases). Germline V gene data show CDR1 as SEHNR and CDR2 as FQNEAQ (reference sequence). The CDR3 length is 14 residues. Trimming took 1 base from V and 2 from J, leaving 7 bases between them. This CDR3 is CASSLEGNTDTQYF. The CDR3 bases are TGTGCCAGCAGCTTAGAGGGGAACACAGATACGCAGTATTTT. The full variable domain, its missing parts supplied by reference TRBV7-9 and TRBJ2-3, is DTGVSQNPRHKITKRGQNVTFRCDPISEHNRLYWYRQTLGQGPEFLTYFQNEAQLEKSRLLSDRFSAERPKGSFSTLEIQRTEQGDSAMYLCASSLEGNTDTQYFGPGTRLTVL.

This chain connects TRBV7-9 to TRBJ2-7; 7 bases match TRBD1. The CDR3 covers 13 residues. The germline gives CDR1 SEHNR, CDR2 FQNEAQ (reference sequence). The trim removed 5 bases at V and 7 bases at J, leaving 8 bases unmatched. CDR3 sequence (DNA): TGTGCCAGCAGCCTAGACAGGGTGGGTGAGCAGTACTTC. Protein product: CASSLDRVGEQYF. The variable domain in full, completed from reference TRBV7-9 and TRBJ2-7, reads DTGVSQNPRHKITKRGQNVTFRCDPISEHNRLYWYRQTLGQGPEFLTYFQNEAQLEKSRLLSDRFSAERPKGSFSTLEIQRTEQGDSAMYLCASSLDRVGEQYFGPGTRLTVT.

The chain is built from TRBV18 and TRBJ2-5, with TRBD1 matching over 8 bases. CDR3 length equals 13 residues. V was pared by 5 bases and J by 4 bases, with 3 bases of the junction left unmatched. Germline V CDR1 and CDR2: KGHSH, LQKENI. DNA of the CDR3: TGTGCCAGCTCAGCCGGGACAGGAGAGACCCAGTACTTC. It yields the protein CASSAGTGETQYF.

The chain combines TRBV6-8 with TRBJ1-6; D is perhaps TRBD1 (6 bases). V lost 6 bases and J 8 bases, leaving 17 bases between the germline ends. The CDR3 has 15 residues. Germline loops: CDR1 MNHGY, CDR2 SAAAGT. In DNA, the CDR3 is TGTGCCAGCAGCTCACCAGGGGCGGAGGATTCACCCCTCCACTTT. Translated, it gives CASSSPGAEDSPLHF.

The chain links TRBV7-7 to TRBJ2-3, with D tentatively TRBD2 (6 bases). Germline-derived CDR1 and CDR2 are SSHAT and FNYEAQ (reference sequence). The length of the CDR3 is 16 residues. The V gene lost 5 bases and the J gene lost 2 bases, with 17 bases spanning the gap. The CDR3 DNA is TGTGCCAGCAGCCCGGACTACCCATCCACCACAGATACGCAGTATTTT. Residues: CASSPDYPSTTDTQYF.

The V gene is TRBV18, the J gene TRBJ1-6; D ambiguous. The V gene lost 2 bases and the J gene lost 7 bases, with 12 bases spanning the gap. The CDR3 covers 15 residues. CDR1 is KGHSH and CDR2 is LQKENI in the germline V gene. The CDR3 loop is CASSPEGLKNSPLHF. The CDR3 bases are TGTGCCAGCTCACCAGAGGGATTAAAAAATTCACCCCTCCACTTT.

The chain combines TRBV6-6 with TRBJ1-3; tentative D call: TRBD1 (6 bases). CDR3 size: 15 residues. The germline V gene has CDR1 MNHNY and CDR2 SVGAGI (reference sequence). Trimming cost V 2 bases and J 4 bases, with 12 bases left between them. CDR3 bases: TGTGCCAGCAGTTACGAGGGGGGGTCAGGAAACACCATATATTTT. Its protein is CASSYEGGSGNTIYF.

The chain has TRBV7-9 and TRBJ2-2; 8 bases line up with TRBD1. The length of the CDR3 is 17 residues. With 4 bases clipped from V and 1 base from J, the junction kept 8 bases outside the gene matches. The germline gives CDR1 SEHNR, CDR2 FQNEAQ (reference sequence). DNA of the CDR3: TGTGCCAGCAGCTGGAAAACAGGGGGGCTGAACACCGGGGAGCTGTTTTTT. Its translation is CASSWKTGGLNTGELFF.

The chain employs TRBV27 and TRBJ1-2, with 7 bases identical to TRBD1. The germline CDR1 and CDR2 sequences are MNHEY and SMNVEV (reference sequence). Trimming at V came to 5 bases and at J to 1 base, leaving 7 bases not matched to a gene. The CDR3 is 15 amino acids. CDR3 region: CASSPTGQVNYGYTF. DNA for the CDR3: TGTGCCAGCAGTCCTACTGGACAGGTTAACTATGGCTACACCTTC.

The CDR3 bases are TGCGCCAGCAGCTCAGAGGGACAGGGGGGTGAAAAACTGTTTTTT. The encoded protein is CASSSEGQGGEKLFF. V is TRBV5-1 and J is TRBJ1-4; 11 positions match TRBD1. CDR1 is SGHRS and CDR2 is YFSETQ in the germline V gene. The CDR3 has 15 residues. The V and J ends lost 3 bases and 7 bases, in that order; junction bases with no gene match: 5.

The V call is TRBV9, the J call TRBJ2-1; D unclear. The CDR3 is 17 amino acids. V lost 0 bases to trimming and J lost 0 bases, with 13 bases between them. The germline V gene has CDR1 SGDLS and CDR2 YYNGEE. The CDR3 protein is CASSVDVSRGSYNEQFF. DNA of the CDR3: TGTGCCAGCAGCGTAGATGTTAGCCGCGGCTCCTACAATGAGCAGTTCTTC.

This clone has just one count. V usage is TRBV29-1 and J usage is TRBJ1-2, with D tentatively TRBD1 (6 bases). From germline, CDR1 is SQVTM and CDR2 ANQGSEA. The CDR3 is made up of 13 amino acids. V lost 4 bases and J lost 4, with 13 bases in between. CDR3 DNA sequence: TGCAGCGTTGTATCAGGGGTTGCCTATGGCTACACCTTC. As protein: CSVVSGVAYGYTF.